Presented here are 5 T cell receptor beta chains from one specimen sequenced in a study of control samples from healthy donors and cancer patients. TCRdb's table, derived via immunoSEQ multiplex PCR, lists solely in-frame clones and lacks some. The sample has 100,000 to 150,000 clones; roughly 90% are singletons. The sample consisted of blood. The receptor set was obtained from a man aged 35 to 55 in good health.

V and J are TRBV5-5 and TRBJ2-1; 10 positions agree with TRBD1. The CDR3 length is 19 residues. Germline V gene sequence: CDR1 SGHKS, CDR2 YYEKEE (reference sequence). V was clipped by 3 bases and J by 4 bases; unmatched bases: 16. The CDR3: CASSSNHGTGANLYNEQFF. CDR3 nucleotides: TGTGCCAGCAGCTCCAACCATGGGACAGGGGCCAATCTATACAATGAGCAGTTCTTC. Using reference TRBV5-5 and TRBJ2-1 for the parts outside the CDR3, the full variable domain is DAGVTQSPTHLIKTRGQQVTLRCSPISGHKSVSWYQQVLGQGPQFIFQYYEKEERGRGNFPDRFSARQFPNYSSELNVNALLLGDSALYLCASSSNHGTGANLYNEQFFGPGTRLTVL.

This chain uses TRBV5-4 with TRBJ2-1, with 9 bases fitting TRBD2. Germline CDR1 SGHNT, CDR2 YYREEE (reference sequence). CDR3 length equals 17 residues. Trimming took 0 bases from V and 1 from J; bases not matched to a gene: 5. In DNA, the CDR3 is TGTGCCAGCAGCTTGGGATCTAGCGGGGTTTCCTACAATGAGCAGTTCTTC. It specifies CASSLGSSGVSYNEQFF.

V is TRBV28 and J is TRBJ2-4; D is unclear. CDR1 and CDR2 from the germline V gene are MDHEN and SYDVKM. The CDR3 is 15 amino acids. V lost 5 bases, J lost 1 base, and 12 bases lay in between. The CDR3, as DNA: TGTGCCAGCAGTGAAGGGCTAGGGGCCAAAAACATTCAGTACTTC. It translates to CASSEGLGAKNIQYF.

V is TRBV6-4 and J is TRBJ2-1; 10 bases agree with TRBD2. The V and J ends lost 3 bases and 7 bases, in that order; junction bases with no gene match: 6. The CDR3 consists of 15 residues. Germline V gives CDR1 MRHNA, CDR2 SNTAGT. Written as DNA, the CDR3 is TGTGCCAGCAGTGATGGAGCGGGGGGGCATAATGAGCAGTTCTTC. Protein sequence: CASSDGAGGHNEQFF.

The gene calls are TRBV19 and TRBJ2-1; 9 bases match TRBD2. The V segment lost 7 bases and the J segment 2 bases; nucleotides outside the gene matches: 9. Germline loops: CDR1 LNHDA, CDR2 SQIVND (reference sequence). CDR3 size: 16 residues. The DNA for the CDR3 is TGTGCCAGTAAGGCCATTAGCGGGGGCACCTACAATGAGCAGTTCTTC. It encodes CASKAISGGTYNEQFF.